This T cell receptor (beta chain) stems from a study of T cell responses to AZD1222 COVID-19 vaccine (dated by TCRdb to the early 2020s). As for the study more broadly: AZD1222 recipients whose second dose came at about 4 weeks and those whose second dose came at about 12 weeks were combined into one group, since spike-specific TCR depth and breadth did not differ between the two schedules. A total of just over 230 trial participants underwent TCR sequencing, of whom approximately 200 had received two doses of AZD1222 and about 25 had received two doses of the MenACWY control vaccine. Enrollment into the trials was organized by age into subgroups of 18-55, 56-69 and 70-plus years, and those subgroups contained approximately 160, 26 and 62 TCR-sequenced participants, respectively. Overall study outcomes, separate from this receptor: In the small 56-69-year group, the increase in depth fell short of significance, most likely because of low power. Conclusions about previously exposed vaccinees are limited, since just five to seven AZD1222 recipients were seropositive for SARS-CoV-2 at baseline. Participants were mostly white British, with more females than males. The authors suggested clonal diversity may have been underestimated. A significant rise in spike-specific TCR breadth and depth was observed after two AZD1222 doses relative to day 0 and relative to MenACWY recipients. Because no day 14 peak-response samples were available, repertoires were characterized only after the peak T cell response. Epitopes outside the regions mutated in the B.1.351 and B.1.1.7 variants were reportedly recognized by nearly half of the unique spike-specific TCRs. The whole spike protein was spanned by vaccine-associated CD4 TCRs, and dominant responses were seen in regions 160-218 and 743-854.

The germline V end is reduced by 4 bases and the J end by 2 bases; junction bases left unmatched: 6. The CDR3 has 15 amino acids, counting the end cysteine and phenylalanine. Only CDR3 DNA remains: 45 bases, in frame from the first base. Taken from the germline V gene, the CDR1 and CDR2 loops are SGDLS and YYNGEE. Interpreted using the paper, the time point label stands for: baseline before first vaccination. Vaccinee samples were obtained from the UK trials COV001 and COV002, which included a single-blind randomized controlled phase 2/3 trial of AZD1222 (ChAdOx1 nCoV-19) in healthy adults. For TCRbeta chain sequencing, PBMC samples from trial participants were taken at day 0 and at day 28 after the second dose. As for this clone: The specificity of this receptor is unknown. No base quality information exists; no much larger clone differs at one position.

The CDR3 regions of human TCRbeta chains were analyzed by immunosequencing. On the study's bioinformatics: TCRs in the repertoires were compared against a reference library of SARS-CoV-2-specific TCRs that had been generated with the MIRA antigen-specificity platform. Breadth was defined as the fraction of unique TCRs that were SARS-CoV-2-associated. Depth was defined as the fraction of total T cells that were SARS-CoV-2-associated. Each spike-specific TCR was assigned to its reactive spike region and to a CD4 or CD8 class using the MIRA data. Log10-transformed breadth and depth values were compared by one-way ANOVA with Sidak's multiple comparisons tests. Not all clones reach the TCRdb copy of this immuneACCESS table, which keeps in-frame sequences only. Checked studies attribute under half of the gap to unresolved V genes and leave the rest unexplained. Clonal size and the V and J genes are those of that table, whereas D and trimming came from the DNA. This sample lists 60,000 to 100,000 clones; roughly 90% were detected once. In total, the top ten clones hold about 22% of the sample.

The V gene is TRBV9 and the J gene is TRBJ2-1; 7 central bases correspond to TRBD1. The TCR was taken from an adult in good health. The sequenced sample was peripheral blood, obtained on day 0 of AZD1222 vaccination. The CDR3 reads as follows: CASSRTGLTYNEQFF. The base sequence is TGTGCCAGCAGCAGGACAGGTCTTACCTACAATGAGCAGTTCTTC.